Sequencing of this T cell receptor beta chain was carried out in a study of blood T cell repertoires in COVID-19. The study recruited people aged about 18 to 89 years across about 25 US areas. Produced via immunoSEQ multiplex PCR; TCRdb's table is partial and in-frame only. The repertoire consists of some 260,000 clones, with about 80% occurring once and the leading ten covering approximately 4%. Unmatched junction bases numbered 4, after V lost 6 bases and J lost 3 bases. CDR1 and CDR2 from the germline V gene are KGHSH and LQKENI. The CDR3 is 13 residues long. Sample: PBMCs or T cells enriched from blood (not recorded which). This sequence was found in a man aged 25-40 years with acute COVID-19. The V and J genes are TRBV18 and TRBJ2-5; the match to TRBD1 covers 7 bases. DNA for the CDR3: TGTGCCAGCTCCGGAGGACAGGAAGAGACCCAGTACTTC. Its translation is CASSGGQEETQYF. Filled out from reference TRBV18 and TRBJ2-5, the complete variable domain reads NAGVMQNPRHLVRRRGQEARLRCSPMKGHSHVYWYRQLPEEGLKFMVYLQKENIIDESGMPKERFSAEFPKEGPSILRIQQVVRGDSAAYFCASSGGQEETQYFGPGTRLLVL.